This T cell receptor (beta chain) comes out of a study of blood T cell repertoires in COVID-19 (dated by TCRdb to the early 2020s). About the study as a whole: Collaborator samples came from the United States, Italy and Spain and covered acute and convalescent phases of COVID-19. The material from the prospective study consisted of cDNA or gDNA derived from T cells, B-cell-depleted T cells, or PBMCs. Deeply sampled blood TCRbeta repertoires from subjects exposed to, actively infected with, or recovered from COVID-19 were included in the dataset. A freely available public database, intended as a resource for researchers studying the immune response to SARS-CoV-2, is where the repertoires were released. Samples were obtained from the ongoing ImmuneRACE study (first 160 participants) and from 1,200 or so subjects provided by 6 global collaborators. Sample metadata almost always included a de-identified subject ID, COVID-19 status, age in years and sex. Where available, HLA class I and class II types were obtained from metadata supplied by the sample provider rather than from assay-based typing.

Details on this clone: This clone's antigen is unknown. No base quality values were provided; no much bigger clone lies one nucleotide off.

TCRbeta CDR3 regions were amplified from genomic DNA by means of the immunoSEQ Assay, a bias-controlled multiplex PCR. As for the authors' bioinformatics: The number of nucleated cells in each sample was estimated by amplification of reference gene primers within the assay. To quantify the absolute abundance of each unique TCRbeta CDR3 rearrangement, sequence reads were collapsed and filtered. For each sample, productive Simpson clonality was calculated as the square root of Simpson's diversity index over productive rearrangements. TCRdb took over this immuneACCESS table, retaining in-frame rearrangements with V and J assigned. Such tables are incomplete; in checked studies, under half of the missing clones stem from an unresolved V gene, and the remainder is unexplained. The V and J calls and clone size were taken over from that table, and D and trimming were inferred from the DNA. The sample contains approximately 230,000 clones, about 79% of them found a single time. In total, the top ten clones hold 8.9% of the sample.

V is reduced by 7 bases and J by 8 bases, leaving a spacing of 17 bases between them. Sequences MNHEY (CDR1) and SVGAGI (CDR2) are obtained from the germline V gene. CDR3 length: 14 amino acids, cysteine to phenylalanine. The only DNA kept is the CDR3, 42 bases in frame from the first base. Points the paper makes about the study in general: How much clinical and demographic metadata was included differed by source and by participant, and the metadata was provided uncurated.

The collaborating institutions used their own protocols to collect whole blood in K2EDTA tubes. For TCRbeta analysis, collaborator samples were shipped as frozen whole blood, as isolated PBMCs, or as DNA extracted from either sample type. The sequencing sample was made of peripheral blood. The sequence joins TRBV6-5 to TRBJ1-4, with the identity of the D gene unclear. The TCR was taken from a man at least 80 years old with acute or convalescent COVID-19. The bases read TGTGCCAGCACGCGGGCCCCGACGGGGGAAAAACTGTTTTTT. Its protein reads: CASTRAPTGEKLFF.